These 15 T cell receptor beta chains came from one sample sequenced in a study of cytomegalovirus exposure and HLA in healthy donors. Libraries were prepared by immunoSEQ multiplex PCR; TCRdb keeps only in-frame clonotypes and omits some of them. The data contain 200,000 to 250,000 clones, over 70% of them singletons. Specimen: PBMCs. The receptors were sampled from a young woman in good health and CMV-seropositive.

This clone has only one observation. This chain connects TRBV27 to TRBJ2-1; 10 nucleotides line up with TRBD1. The J segment lost 3 bases and the V segment lost 5 bases, leaving 7 bases of the junction unmatched. The CDR3 is made up of 16 amino acids. Germline CDR1 reads MNHEY; CDR2 reads SMNVEV (reference sequence). The CDR3 reads CASSRGQGFVYNEQFF. In nucleotides, the CDR3 is TGTGCCAGCAGTCGGGGACAGGGGTTTGTCTACAATGAGCAGTTCTTC.

On this clone itself: Other nucleotide sequences from this sample produce the same CDR3. V and J are TRBV18 and TRBJ2-7; TRBD2 might be the D (5 bases). CDR3 length equals 13 residues. V was cut by 3 bases and J by 2 bases, with 8 bases left in between. The germline gives CDR1 KGHSH, CDR2 LQKENI. CDR3 region: CASSPGGTYEQYF. In DNA, the CDR3 is TGTGCCAGCTCACCCGGAGGAACCTACGAGCAGTACTTC.

The chain employs TRBV7-9 and TRBJ1-1; maybe TRBD1 (6 bases). V was cut by 6 bases and J by 5 bases, with 19 bases left in between. The CDR3 sequence is 15 residues long. Germline CDR1 is SEHNR and CDR2 is FQNEAQ (reference sequence). The CDR3 spells CASRPQGLKGTEAFF. Here the CDR3 DNA reads TGTGCCAGCAGACCTCAGGGGTTAAAAGGAACTGAAGCTTTCTTT.

The chain combines TRBV2 with TRBJ2-5; 7 positions match TRBD2. The CDR3 is 14 residues long. Trimming took 2 bases from V and 5 from J; bases not matched to a gene: 5. In germline, CDR1 is SNHLY, CDR2 FYNNEI. CDR3: CASSESWRGETQYF. In nucleotides, the CDR3 is TGTGCCAGCAGTGAATCTTGGCGGGGGGAGACCCAGTACTTC.

The chain combines TRBV27 with TRBJ2-7, with 8 positions matching TRBD1. The CDR3 length is 15 residues. The trim removed 2 bases at V and 5 bases at J, leaving 8 bases unmatched. Germline V gene sequence: CDR1 MNHEY, CDR2 SMNVEV (reference sequence). The CDR3 reads CASSLAGRGRNEQYF. In DNA form, the CDR3 reads TGTGCCAGCAGTTTAGCGGGCAGGGGGCGTAACGAGCAGTACTTC.

On this clone itself: A junction end diverges from the germline sequence, so it may reflect a read error. The J gene is TRBJ1-1, the V gene TRBV27, with a possible D match to TRBD1 (6 bases). CDR3 size: 13 residues. Germline V CDR1 and CDR2: MNHEY, SMNVEV (reference sequence). CDR3 sequence (DNA): TGTGCCAGCAGGTATGGGACACCTGATGGACTTGTCTTT. Its protein product is CASRYGTPDGLVF.

The chain has TRBV4-3 and TRBJ2-1; TRBD1 matches 7 bases. V gave up 1 base and J gave up 4 bases; unmatched junction bases: 7. The CDR3 extends over 16 amino acids. Germline assignment: CDR1 LGHNA and CDR2 YSLEER. The DNA for the CDR3 is TGCGCCAGCAGCCAAGGGCCAGGGGACAGATACAATGAGCAGTTCTTC. Residues: CASSQGPGDRYNEQFF.

This chain uses TRBV29-1 with TRBJ1-2, with D perhaps TRBD1 (6 bases). V lost 5 bases, J lost 5 bases, and 12 bases lay in between. The CDR3 is 12 amino acids. The germline gives CDR1 SQVTM, CDR2 ANQGSEA. CDR3 in amino acids: CSVQGIRYGYTF. In nucleotides, the CDR3 is TGCAGCGTTCAGGGGATTAGGTATGGCTACACCTTC.

This chain uses TRBV6-5 with TRBJ2-7, with D perhaps assigned TRBD1 or TRBD2 (5 bases each). This CDR3 region has 13 residues. Trimming took off 3 bases at V and 3 bases at J, with 9 bases between the two ends. Germline CDR1 reads MNHEY; CDR2 reads SVGAGI. Here the CDR3 DNA reads TGTGCCAGCAGTTATCAGAGGGGCTACGAGCAGTACTTC. The encoded protein is CASSYQRGYEQYF.

This rearrangement joins TRBV7-9 to TRBJ2-7; unclear D gene. The V and J ends lost 1 base and 3 bases respectively, with 10 bases between them. CDR3 length: 14 residues. CDR1 and CDR2 from the germline V gene are SEHNR and FQNEAQ (reference sequence). CDR3 sequence (DNA): TGTGCCAGCAGCTTAGAATCCAAGAACTACGAGCAGTACTTC. Protein sequence: CASSLESKNYEQYF.

The CDR3 loop reads CASSEGSTGNTIYF. CDR3 coding DNA: TGTGCCAGCAGTGAGGGCAGTACAGGAAACACCATATATTTT. This rearrangement joins TRBV2 to TRBJ1-3, with D unresolved. Looked up from germline, CDR1 is SNHLY and CDR2 is FYNNEI. CDR3 length: 14 amino acids. V lost 3 bases to trimming and J lost 4 bases, with 10 bases between them.

This clone came up a few times. The V gene is TRBV18, the J gene TRBJ1-2, with a weak D call TRBD1 (6 bases). The V gene lost 4 bases and the J gene lost 2 bases, with 14 bases spanning the gap. This CDR3 comprises 15 residues. Germline CDR1 KGHSH, CDR2 LQKENI. CDR3 DNA sequence: TGTGCCAGCTCACTCTCGGACGGACAGAACTATGGCTACACCTTC. Encoded protein: CASSLSDGQNYGYTF. The whole variable domain, filled in from reference TRBV18 and TRBJ1-2, reads NAGVMQNPRHLVRRRGQEARLRCSPMKGHSHVYWYRQLPEEGLKFMVYLQKENIIDESGMPKERFSAEFPKEGPSILRIQQVVRGDSAAYFCASSLSDGQNYGYTFGSGTRLTVV.

V and J are TRBV27 and TRBJ1-1, with D unclear. V was shortened by 5 bases and J by 3 bases, with 16 bases between the two germline ends. The germline CDR1 and CDR2 sequences are MNHEY and SMNVEV (reference sequence). This CDR3 spans 15 amino acids. For the CDR3, the DNA is TGTGCCAGCAGTAAAACCGGGCCCGGGGACACTGAAGCTTTCTTT. Translation gives CASSKTGPGDTEAFF.

The rearrangement links TRBV28 to TRBJ2-5, with D tentatively TRBD1 or TRBD2 (5 bases each). Germline V gene data show CDR1 as MDHEN and CDR2 as SYDVKM. Trimming stripped 8 bases from V and 2 bases from J, with 15 bases between. This CDR3 is 14 amino acids long. CDR3 DNA sequence: TGTGCCAGCTCCGGCCTGGGGGATCAAGAGACCCAGTACTTC. Residues: CASSGLGDQETQYF.

V usage is TRBV6-1 and J usage is TRBJ1-4, with a tentative D call TRBD1 (5 bases). The CDR3 loop spans 14 amino acids. Germline-derived CDR1 and CDR2 are MNHNS and SASEGT. The V end was cut by 3 bases, the J end by 5 bases, with 10 bases between. The CDR3 loop is CASSEGLLNEKLFF. Written as DNA, the CDR3 is TGTGCCAGCAGTGAGGGGCTGCTGAATGAAAAACTGTTTTTT.